The TCR beta chain described here comes from a study of PD-L1 blockade in urothelial cancer. Study-wide background: Patients with male sex and bladder-origin urothelial cancer accounted for about 85% of the 29 enrolled. The researchers analyzed blood 3 weeks (second dose) and 6 weeks after treatment start. Study patients had been treated with 0 to 3 previous chemotherapy regimens. Blood yielded a median of about 150,000 T cells per sample.

The data were produced by immunoSEQ multiplex PCR, yet TCRdb's version contains in-frame clones alone and is incomplete. The sample lists 100,000 to 150,000 clones, 86% seen once, with roughly 2.6% in the top ten. V lost 2 bases and J lost 2, with 14 bases in between. Germline V CDR1 and CDR2: MDHEN, SYDVKM. CDR3 length: 16 residues. Time point defined: peripheral blood 6 weeks after treatment start. This receptor was identified in a man in his forties or fifties with urothelial cancer. The chain recombines TRBV28 with TRBJ2-3; TRBD2 is a possible D gene (5 bases). The sample in question was PBMCs, obtained around atezolizumab (anti-PD-L1) treatment. CDR3 amino acids: CASSLGGPFHTDTQYF. The CDR3 nucleotides read TGTGCCAGCAGTTTAGGAGGACCCTTCCACACAGATACGCAGTATTTT.